The source of this T cell receptor beta chain is a study of shared clonotypes between healthy human individuals. To note about this clone: Distinct nucleotide sequences in the sample also encode this CDR3.

The repertoire was sequenced with immunoSEQ multiplex PCR; TCRdb's copy has only in-frame clones and lacks some. The sample includes around 2.1 million clones, about 93% seen only once; the top ten take more than 1.5%. CD45RO-negative cells were positively selected for CCR7, leaving out terminally differentiated effector memory CD45RA+ cells. Source material: naive CD8+ T cells from PBMCs. This sequence originates from a man aged 18 to 29 in good health. Some clones in this sample may be carry-over from other donors' samples.

As DNA, the CDR3 is TGTGCCAGCAGCTTGGATATCAATGAGCAGTTCTTC. Residues: CASSLDINEQFF. The V gene is TRBV5-6, the J gene TRBJ2-1, with no clear D. CDR3 size: 12 residues. The germline CDR1 and CDR2 sequences are SGHDT and YYEEEE. The V end was cut by 0 bases, the J end by 6 bases, with 4 bases between.